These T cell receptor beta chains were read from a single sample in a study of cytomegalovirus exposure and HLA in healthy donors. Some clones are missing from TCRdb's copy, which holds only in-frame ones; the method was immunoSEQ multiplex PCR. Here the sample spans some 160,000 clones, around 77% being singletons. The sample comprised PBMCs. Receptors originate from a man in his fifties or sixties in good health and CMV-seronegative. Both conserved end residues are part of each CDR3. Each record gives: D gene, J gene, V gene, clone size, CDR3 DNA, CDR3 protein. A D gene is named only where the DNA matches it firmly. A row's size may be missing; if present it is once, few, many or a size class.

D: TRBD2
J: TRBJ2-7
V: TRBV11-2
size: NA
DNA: TGTGCCAGCAGCCTCTCGGGACTAGGGTACGAGCAGTACTTC
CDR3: CASSLSGLGYEQYF

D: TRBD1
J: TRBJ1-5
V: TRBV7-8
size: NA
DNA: TGTGCCAGCAGCTTAGGCCGTGACAGGGCCCTGCATTTT
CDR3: CASSLGRDRALHF

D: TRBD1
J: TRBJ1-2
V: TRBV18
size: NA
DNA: TGTGCCAGCTCACAGGACAGGGGGCAAGGCTACACCTTC
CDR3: CASSQDRGQGYTF

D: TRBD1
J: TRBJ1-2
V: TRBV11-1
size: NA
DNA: TGTGCCAGCAGCCCCAGGGACAGGCCGGAATTTTATGGCTACACCTTC
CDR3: CASSPRDRPEFYGYTF

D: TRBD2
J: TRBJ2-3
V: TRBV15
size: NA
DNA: TGTGCCACCAGCTACTCTAGCGGGAGCACAGATACGCAGTATTTT
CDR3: CATSYSSGSTDTQYF

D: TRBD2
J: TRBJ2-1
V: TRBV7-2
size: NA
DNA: TGTGCCAGCAGCTCTAGCGGGGGCAATGAGCAGTTCTTC
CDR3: CASSSSGGNEQFF

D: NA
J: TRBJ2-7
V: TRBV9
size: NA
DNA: TGTGCCAGCAGCGTAGTCGGGAGCTCCTACGAGCAGTACTTC
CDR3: CASSVVGSSYEQYF

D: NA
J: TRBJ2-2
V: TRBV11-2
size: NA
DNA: TGTGCCACCAAGGGGCCCACCGGGGAGCTGTTTTTT
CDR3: CATKGPTGELFF

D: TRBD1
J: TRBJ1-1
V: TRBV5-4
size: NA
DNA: TGTGCCAGCAGCAAGGACAGGGCGTACACTGAAGCTTTCTTT
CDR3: CASSKDRAYTEAFF

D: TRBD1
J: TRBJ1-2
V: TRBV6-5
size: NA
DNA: TGTGCCAGCAGCGACACAGGGGGCAGCTATGGCTACACCTTC
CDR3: CASSDTGGSYGYTF

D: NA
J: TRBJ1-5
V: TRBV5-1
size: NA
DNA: TGCGCCAGCAGCTTGGAGGGGGTTCAGGGGCCCCAGCATTTT
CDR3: CASSLEGVQGPQHF

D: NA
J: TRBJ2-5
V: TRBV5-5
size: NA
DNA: TGTGCCAGCAGTCCAGGGGAGACCCAGTACTTC
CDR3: CASSPGETQYF

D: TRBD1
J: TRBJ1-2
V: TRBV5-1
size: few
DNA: TGCGCCAGCAGCCCGACAGGGGACCCCTATGGCTACACCTTC
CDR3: CASSPTGDPYGYTF

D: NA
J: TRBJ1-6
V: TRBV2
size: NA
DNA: TGTGCCAGCCGGATCCAGGCAAGCGGGTCACCCCTCCACTTT
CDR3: CASRIQASGSPLHF

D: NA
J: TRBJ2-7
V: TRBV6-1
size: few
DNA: TGTGCCAGCAGGTTACAGGAGCAGAGCTCCTACGAGCAGTACTTC
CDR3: CASRLQEQSSYEQYF

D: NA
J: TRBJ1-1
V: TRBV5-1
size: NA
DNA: TGCGCCAGCAGCTTGGGCGGGAACACTGAAGCTTTCTTT
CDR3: CASSLGGNTEAFF

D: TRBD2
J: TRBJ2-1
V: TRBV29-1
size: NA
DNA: TGCAGCGCCCATCGGGCGGGAGGGATGAATGAGCAGTTCTTC
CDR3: CSAHRAGGMNEQFF

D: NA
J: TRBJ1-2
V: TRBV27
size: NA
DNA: TGTGCCAGCAGGAGGGAAAATCCCCGGCGGGGGGGCTACACCTTC
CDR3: CASRRENPRRGGYTF

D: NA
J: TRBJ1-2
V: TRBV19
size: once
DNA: TGTGCCAGTAGTATAGCCTCTTCTAACTATGGCTACCCCTTC
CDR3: CASSIASSNYGYPF

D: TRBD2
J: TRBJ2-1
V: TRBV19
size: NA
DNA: TGTGCCAGTAGTGCCCTGACTAGCGGGAGCTCCAATGAGCAGTTCTTC
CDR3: CASSALTSGSSNEQFF

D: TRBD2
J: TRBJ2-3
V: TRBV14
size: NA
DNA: TGTGCCAGCAGCCACGCCAGAATAGCGGGGGGGGCTCGTGATACGCAGTATTTT
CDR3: CASSHARIAGGARDTQYF

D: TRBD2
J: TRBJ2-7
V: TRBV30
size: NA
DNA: TGTGCCTGGAGTGTACGGCTAGCGGGAGGCACCTCCTACGAGCAGTACTTC
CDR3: CAWSVRLAGGTSYEQYF

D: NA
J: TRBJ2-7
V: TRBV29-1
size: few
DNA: TGCAGCGTAGGCGGGGAGTACGGAGCTAGTCGATCCTACGAGCAGTACTTC
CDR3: CSVGGEYGASRSYEQYF

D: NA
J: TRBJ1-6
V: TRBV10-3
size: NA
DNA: TGTGCCATCAGTGATGTCAGTTGGAATTCACCCCTCCACTTT
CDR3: CAISDVSWNSPLHF

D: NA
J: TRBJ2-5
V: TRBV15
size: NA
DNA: TGTGCCACCAGCAGAGACCGGCAGGGCAGAGAGCAGTACTTC
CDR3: CATSRDRQGREQYF

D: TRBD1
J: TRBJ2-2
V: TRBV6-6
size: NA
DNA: TGTGCCAGCAGGGGACAGGCAGACACCGGGGAGCTGTTTTTT
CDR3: CASRGQADTGELFF

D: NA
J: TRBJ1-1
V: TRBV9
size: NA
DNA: TGTGCCAGCAGCGTGAGGCCGGGACTTCCGATGAACACTGAAGCTTTCTTT
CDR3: CASSVRPGLPMNTEAFF

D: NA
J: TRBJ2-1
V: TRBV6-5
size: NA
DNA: TGTGCCAGCAGTTACGGCGGGATTAGGGATGAGCAGTTCTTC
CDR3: CASSYGGIRDEQFF

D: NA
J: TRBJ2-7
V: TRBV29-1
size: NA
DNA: TGCAGCGTTGTGTTATTCGACGAGCAGTACTTC
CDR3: CSVVLFDEQYF

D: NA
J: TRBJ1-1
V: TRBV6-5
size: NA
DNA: TGTGCCAGCAGCCCCTCCCGACCCGCAGCGGTAGCTTTCTTT
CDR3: CASSPSRPAAVAFF

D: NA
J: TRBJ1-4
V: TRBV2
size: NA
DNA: TGTGCCAGCAGTGAACGCGTTCGGACTAATGAAAAACTGTTTTTT
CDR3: CASSERVRTNEKLFF

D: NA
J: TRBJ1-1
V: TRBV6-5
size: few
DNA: TGTGCCAGCAGTTACTCTCTAGGGGACACTGAAGCTTTCTTT
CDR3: CASSYSLGDTEAFF

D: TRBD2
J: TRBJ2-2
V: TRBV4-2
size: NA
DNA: TGTGCCAGCAGCCAGCTATCTGGGACTAGGGACACCGGGGAGCTGTTTTTT
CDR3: CASSQLSGTRDTGELFF

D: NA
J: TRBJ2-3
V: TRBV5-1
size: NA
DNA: TGCGCCAGCAGCTTGGATCCGGGACAAGGCCTGGGCACAGATACGCAGTATTTT
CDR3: CASSLDPGQGLGTDTQYF

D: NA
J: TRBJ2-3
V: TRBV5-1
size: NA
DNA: TGCGCCAGCAGAATCGGAGGGCCCACAGATACGCAGTATTTT
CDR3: CASRIGGPTDTQYF

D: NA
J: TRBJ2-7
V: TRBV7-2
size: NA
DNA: TGTGCCAGCAGCTTAGTATTCTACGAGCAGTACTTC
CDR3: CASSLVFYEQYF

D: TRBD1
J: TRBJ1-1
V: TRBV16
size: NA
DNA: TGTGCCAGCAGCCAATCAAGGGGGCTTGGTGAAGCTTTCTTT
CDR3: CASSQSRGLGEAFF

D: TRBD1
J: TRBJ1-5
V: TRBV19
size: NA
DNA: TGTGCCAGCCTGGGACAGGGGGTAGGTCAGCCCCAGCATTTT
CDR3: CASLGQGVGQPQHF

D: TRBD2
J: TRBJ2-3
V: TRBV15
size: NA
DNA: TGTGCCACCAGCACGGGGACTAGCGGGCCCTCAGATACGCAGTATTTT
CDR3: CATSTGTSGPSDTQYF

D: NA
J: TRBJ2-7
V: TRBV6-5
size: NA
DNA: TGTGCCAGCAGCACCGGGACACTCAAAGGGGAGCAGTACTTC
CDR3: CASSTGTLKGEQYF

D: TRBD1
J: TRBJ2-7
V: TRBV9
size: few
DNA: TGTGCCAGTTCGACAGGGGCGGTGTACGAGCAGTACTTC
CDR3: CASSTGAVYEQYF

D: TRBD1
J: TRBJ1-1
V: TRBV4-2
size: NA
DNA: TGTGCCAGCAGCCGATTGGGGACAGGGGACACTGAAGCTTTCTTT
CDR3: CASSRLGTGDTEAFF

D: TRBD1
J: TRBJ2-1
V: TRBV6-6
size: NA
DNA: TGTGCCAGCAGTTACCCGGGGACAGGGCTAGGGAATGAGCAGTTCTTC
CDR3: CASSYPGTGLGNEQFF

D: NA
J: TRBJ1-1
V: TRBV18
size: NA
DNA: TGTGCCAGCTCACCGACAGCCTCGAACACTGAAGCTTTCTTT
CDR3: CASSPTASNTEAFF

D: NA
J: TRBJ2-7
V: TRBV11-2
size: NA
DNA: TGTGCCAGCAGCGCAACAGGACGCGAGCAGTACTTC
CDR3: CASSATGREQYF

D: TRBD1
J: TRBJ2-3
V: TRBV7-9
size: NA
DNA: TGTGCCAGCAGCTTAACCGGGACAGGGTACCCAGATACGCAGTATTTT
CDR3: CASSLTGTGYPDTQYF

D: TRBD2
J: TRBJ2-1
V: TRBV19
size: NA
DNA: TGTGCCAGTAGTATAGCGGGAGGGTCCTACAATGAGCAGTTCTTC
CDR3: CASSIAGGSYNEQFF

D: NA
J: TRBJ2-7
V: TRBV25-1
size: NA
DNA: TGTGCCAGCAGTGACGGGACTTTCGGCGAGCAGTACTTC
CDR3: CASSDGTFGEQYF

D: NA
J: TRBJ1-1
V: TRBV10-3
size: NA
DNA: TGTGCCATCAGTGCTCGACAAAACACTGAAGCTTTCTTT
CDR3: CAISARQNTEAFF

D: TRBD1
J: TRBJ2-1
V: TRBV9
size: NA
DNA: TGTGCCAGCAGCGTAGATTTAGGTGGGACAGGGGAGCAGTTCTTC
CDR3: CASSVDLGGTGEQFF